Below, 26 T cell receptor beta chains from the same sample are listed, as sequenced in a study of blood T cell repertoires in COVID-19. The table came from immunoSEQ multiplex PCR; TCRdb's copy has only in-frame clones and leaves some out. The sample contains about 220,000 clones, more than 65% of which appear only once. Sequencing used peripheral blood. These receptors were obtained from a woman aged 30 to 39 who had recovered from COVID-19.

V is TRBV5-1 and J is TRBJ2-7, with no clear D. The germline CDR1 and CDR2 sequences are SGHRS and YFSETQ. CDR3 length: 15 amino acids. V was pared by 0 bases and J by 2 bases, with 12 bases between. CDR3 amino acids: CASSLEWSSTYEQYF. The CDR3 DNA reads TGCGCCAGCAGCTTGGAATGGAGCTCGACCTACGAGCAGTACTTC.

The chain is built from TRBV28 and TRBJ1-4; 10 nucleotides agree with TRBD1. The CDR3 length is 15 residues. Per the germline V gene, CDR1 is MDHEN and CDR2 is SYDVKM. J gave up 8 bases and V 5 bases, and 8 bases lay outside the gene matches. The CDR3 reads CASSASGTGVEKLFF. The CDR3 region has the DNA TGTGCCAGCAGTGCCTCAGGGACAGGGGTGGAAAAACTGTTTTTT.

The CDR3 nucleotides read TGTGCCAGCAGCCGACCGGACAAGCCTGGAAACACCATATATTTT. Translation gives CASSRPDKPGNTIYF. The chain uses TRBV5-4 and TRBJ1-3, with a weak D call TRBD1 (5 bases). The germline V gene encodes CDR1 SGHNT and CDR2 YYREEE (reference sequence). The CDR3 spans 15 residues. Trimming removed 4 bases at V and 2 bases at J, with 13 bases between.

This clone was counted a single time. V and J are TRBV2 and TRBJ1-1; tentative D call: TRBD1 (5 bases). Germline CDR1 is SNHLY and CDR2 is FYNNEI. V was cut by 3 bases and J by 0 bases, with 11 bases left in between. This CDR3 is built from 15 residues. CDR3 sequence reads: CASSDDSIMNTEAFF. In DNA, the CDR3 is TGTGCCAGCAGTGATGACAGCATAATGAACACTGAAGCTTTCTTT. The full variable domain, with the rest looked up from reference TRBV2 and TRBJ1-1, is EPEVTQTPSHQVTQMGQEVILRCVPISNHLYFYWYRQILGQKVEFLVSFYNNEISEKSEIFDDQFSVERPDGSNFTLKIRSTKLEDSAMYFCASSDDSIMNTEAFFGQGTRLTVV.

The V call is TRBV6-5, the J call TRBJ1-1; TRBD1 aligns across 11 bases. Germline lookup yields CDR1 MNHEY and CDR2 SVGAGI. With 4 bases clipped from V and 9 bases from J, the junction kept 4 bases outside the gene matches. The CDR3 is 13 amino acids. Written as DNA, the CDR3 is TGTGCCAGCAGTTCGGGACAGGGGGAAAAAGCTTTCTTT. This gives the protein CASSSGQGEKAFF.

Comment on this clone: An end of the junction differs from the germline gene, which may be a read error. The chain recombines TRBV7-7 with TRBJ2-5, with D possibly TRBD2 on 6 matching bases. Germline V gene sequence: CDR1 SSHAT, CDR2 FNYEAQ (reference sequence). The CDR3 covers 16 residues. DNA for the CDR3: TGTGCTAGCAGCCCCCGGAGGGGACCTAACCAAGAGACCCAGTACTTC. Amino acids: CASSPRRGPNQETQYF.

This clone was seen a handful of times. The V gene is TRBV28, the J gene TRBJ2-2; 9 bases fit TRBD1. Per germline, CDR1 MDHEN and CDR2 SYDVKM. The V and J ends lost 2 bases and 3 bases, in that order; junction bases with no gene match: 7. The CDR3 is made up of 17 amino acids. CDR3 sequence reads: CASSLGDRALDTGELFF. In DNA form, the CDR3 reads TGTGCCAGCAGTTTAGGGGACAGGGCCCTCGACACCGGGGAGCTGTTTTTT.

The CDR3 region is CASNRGPTDGNTIYF. The CDR3 bases are TGTGCCAGCAATAGGGGTCCAACCGACGGAAACACCATATATTTT. V usage is TRBV13 and J usage is TRBJ1-3, with a tentative D call TRBD1 (5 bases). Trimming cost V 7 bases and J 4 bases, with 17 bases left between them. Germline V gene lookup returns CDR1 PRHDT and CDR2 FYEKMQ (reference sequence). The CDR3 is 15 residues long.

The genes are TRBV7-3 and TRBJ2-2, with D maybe TRBD2 (6 bases). CDR3 length: 19 residues. Trimming took off 5 bases at V and 2 bases at J, with 24 bases between the two ends. CDR1 is SGHTA and CDR2 is FQGTGA in the germline V gene. CDR3 bases: TGTGCCAGCAGCACCCGCCCTAGTAGCGGAGCTTTTAACACCGGGGAGCTGTTTTTT. This sequence encodes CASSTRPSSGAFNTGELFF.

This clone has just one count. This chain uses TRBV30 with TRBJ1-5; TRBD1 might be the D (6 bases). Germline V gene sequence: CDR1 GTSNPN, CDR2 SVGIG (reference sequence). The CDR3 sequence is 15 residues long. The V end was cut by 0 bases, the J end by 9 bases, with 18 bases between. In DNA form, the CDR3 reads TGTGCCTGGAGTGTTACAGGGCCCTTATCAAGGCCCCAGCATTTT. It codes for CAWSVTGPLSRPQHF.

The chain combines TRBV29-1 with TRBJ1-4, with a tentative D call TRBD1 (6 bases). The V end lost 5 bases, the J end lost 7 bases, and 17 bases lay between the germline ends. CDR3 length: 14 amino acids. Germline V gives CDR1 SQVTM, CDR2 ANQGSEA. The CDR3 DNA follows: TGCAGCGTTATCCCCGCGGGGGCTGGTGAAAAACTGTTTTTT. Residues: CSVIPAGAGEKLFF.

This rearrangement joins TRBV6-5 to TRBJ1-4, with D unresolved. CDR3 length: 14 residues. Germline V lookup: CDR1 MNHEY, CDR2 SVGAGI. The V and J ends lost 7 bases and 8 bases respectively, with 17 bases between them. As DNA, the CDR3 is TGTGCCAGCAAAGAAGGAGCGGTGGGGGAAAAACTGTTTTTT. Protein: CASKEGAVGEKLFF.

On this clone itself: At the DNA level, this CDR3 is encoded by other sequences in the same sample as well. The V call is TRBV6-5, the J call TRBJ1-1; tentative D call: TRBD1 (5 bases). The germline V gene has CDR1 MNHEY and CDR2 SVGAGI. Trimming took 6 bases from V and 0 from J, leaving 11 bases between them. The CDR3 runs 14 residues. The CDR3 nucleotides read TGTGCCAGCAGCCAACAGGTCATGAACACTGAAGCTTTCTTT. It translates to CASSQQVMNTEAFF.

The chain links TRBV5-5 to TRBJ1-5; D may be TRBD1 (5 bases). Trimming stripped 0 bases from V and 3 bases from J, with 7 bases between. The CDR3 spans 14 residues. In germline, CDR1 is SGHKS, CDR2 YYEKEE (reference sequence). CDR3 DNA sequence: TGTGCCAGCAGCTTGGAACAGGTCAATCAGCCCCAGCATTTT. Protein: CASSLEQVNQPQHF.

The rearrangement links TRBV19 to TRBJ2-3; TRBD1 agrees at 7 bases. The CDR3 has 15 amino acids. Per the germline V gene, CDR1 is LNHDA and CDR2 is SQIVND (reference sequence). Trimming removed 6 bases from V and 0 bases from J; junction bases left unmatched: 6. CDR3 DNA: TGTGCCAGTAGCCCCTCGGACAGGAGCACAGATACGCAGTATTTT. This sequence encodes CASSPSDRSTDTQYF.

The V call is TRBV18, the J call TRBJ2-3; possible D gene TRBD2, 6 bases. CDR1 is KGHSH, CDR2 LQKENI, per germline. Trimming pared 3 bases from V and 3 bases from J, leaving 28 bases between. This CDR3 is 20 amino acids long. CDR3 sequence: CASSPPESWIRDRETDTQYF. The CDR3 DNA follows: TGTGCCAGCTCACCCCCAGAGTCCTGGATTCGGGACCGGGAGACAGATACGCAGTATTTT.

V usage is TRBV12-3 or TRBV12-4 and J usage is TRBJ2-7, with D possibly TRBD2 on 5 matching bases. CDR3 length: 11 amino acids. Trimming removed 3 bases from V and 6 bases from J, with 6 bases in between. In nucleotides, the CDR3 is TGTGCCAGCAGTTTTCGGGGCGAGCAGTACTTC. Encoded protein: CASSFRGEQYF.

This chain links TRBV28 with TRBJ1-6; 8 positions agree with TRBD1. The CDR3 runs 16 residues. CDR1 and CDR2 from the germline V gene are MDHEN and SYDVKM. The junction had 7 bases not matched to a gene; V was cut back by 3 bases and J by 6 bases. In nucleotides, the CDR3 is TGTGCCAGCAGTTTGAGTTGGACAGGGCTTAATTCACCCCTCCACTTT. Protein sequence: CASSLSWTGLNSPLHF. Full variable domain (missing parts from reference TRBV28 and TRBJ1-6): DVKVTQSSRYLVKRTGEKVFLECVQDMDHENMFWYRQDPGLGLRLIYFSYDVKMKEKGDIPEGYSVSREKKERFSLILESASTNQTSMYLCASSLSWTGLNSPLHFGNGTRLTVT.

The CDR3, as DNA: TGTGCCAGCAGTTTATCTAGCGGAGCCTACAATGAGCAGTTCTTC. Protein product: CASSLSSGAYNEQFF. The chain couples TRBV28 to TRBJ2-1; 7 bases fit TRBD2. Unmatched junction bases numbered 2, after V lost 1 base and J lost 2 bases. Germline V gives CDR1 MDHEN, CDR2 SYDVKM. The CDR3 extends over 15 amino acids.

The chain recombines TRBV14 with TRBJ2-7; 9 bases align to TRBD2. Per the germline V gene, CDR1 is SGHDN and CDR2 is FVKESK. The CDR3 is 14 amino acids. The trim removed 5 bases at V and 7 bases at J, leaving 9 bases unmatched. The CDR3 here is CASSTPGLAMEQYF. The CDR3 region has the DNA TGTGCCAGCAGCACCCCGGGACTAGCCATGGAGCAGTACTTC.

The genes are TRBV2 and TRBJ2-7; D not certain. Deletions cut 4 bases from V and 0 bases from J, with 7 bases between. From germline, CDR1 is SNHLY and CDR2 FYNNEI. This CDR3 region has 13 residues. The CDR3 bases are TGTGCCAGCAGTGTTATACTCTCCTACGAGCAGTACTTC. Its protein is CASSVILSYEQYF. Full variable domain (outside the CDR3, taken from reference TRBV2 and TRBJ2-7): EPEVTQTPSHQVTQMGQEVILRCVPISNHLYFYWYRQILGQKVEFLVSFYNNEISEKSEIFDDQFSVERPDGSNFTLKIRSTKLEDSAMYFCASSVILSYEQYFGPGTRLTVT.

The V and J genes are TRBV3-1 (or the pseudogene TRBV3-2) and TRBJ2-1, with 8 bases fitting TRBD1. The germline V gene encodes CDR1 LGHDT and CDR2 YNNKEL (reference sequence). This CDR3 comprises 15 residues. The ends lost 6 bases at V and 6 bases at J; junction bases unmatched: 10. The CDR3 protein is CASRQKGQGGNEQFF. Here the CDR3 DNA reads TGTGCCAGCAGACAGAAAGGACAGGGCGGCAATGAGCAGTTCTTC.

The CDR3 spells CATSAGLTGSYTF. The CDR3, as DNA: TGTGCCACCAGTGCCGGCCTAACCGGGTCCTACACCTTC. The chain employs TRBV24-1 and TRBJ1-2; D not certain. V lost 5 bases and J 10 bases, leaving 16 bases between the germline ends. The CDR3 has 13 amino acids. Germline V lookup: CDR1 KGHDR, CDR2 SFDVKD.

This chain uses TRBV7-8 with TRBJ1-3; a possible D gene is TRBD1 (6 bases). V was cut by 1 base and J by 1 base, with 8 bases left in between. The CDR3 consists of 15 residues. CDR1 and CDR2 (germline): SGHVS, FQNEAQ. Here the CDR3 reads CASSLGGQSGNTIYF. The CDR3 DNA reads as TGTGCCAGCAGCTTAGGCGGACAGTCTGGAAACACCATATATTTT.

In nucleotides, the CDR3 is TGTGCCAGCAGCCCCCGGGACAGCGCTAACACTGAAGCTTTCTTT. This codes for CASSPRDSANTEAFF. The V gene is TRBV9, the J gene TRBJ1-1, with 7 bases fitting TRBD1. There are 15 residues in the CDR3. Germline V lookup: CDR1 SGDLS, CDR2 YYNGEE. Germline trimming cut 4 bases from V and 2 bases from J; bases unmatched to any gene: 8.

The V gene is TRBV19, the J gene TRBJ2-4, with D maybe TRBD2 (6 bases). This CDR3 spans 15 amino acids. V gave up 5 bases and J gave up 3 bases, with 14 bases separating them. Germline V gives CDR1 LNHDA, CDR2 SQIVND (reference sequence). The CDR3 DNA reads TGTGCCAGTAGTCCCCCGGGGGTGGACAAAAACATTCAGTACTTC. This encodes CASSPPGVDKNIQYF. Variable domain in full (rest from reference TRBV19 and TRBJ2-4): DGGITQSPKYLFRKEGQNVTLSCEQNLNHDAMYWYRQDPGQGLRLIYYSQIVNDFQKGDIAEGYSVSREKKESFPLTVTSAQKNPTAFYLCASSPPGVDKNIQYFGAGTRLSVL.